These T cell receptor beta chains were read from a single sample in a study of graft-versus-host responses after intestinal transplantation. Profiled with immunoSEQ multiplex PCR; TCRdb holds only in-frame clones, not every one. The sample lists about 4,900 clones; roughly 27% were seen once. The specimen comprised alloreactive CD8+ T cells from a mixed lymphocyte reaction culture, sampled before intestinal transplant. All receptors come from a human patient who received an intestinal transplant. The CDR3 runs from the conserved cysteine through the conserved F or W. D genes are given only for firm matches. A clone size is listed for some rows: how often the clone was seen (once, few, many), or a class if it is expanded.

cdr3_aa cdr3_nt d_call clone_size j_call v_call
CASSKIPGQGDEKLFF TGTGCCAGCAGCAAGATCCCGGGACAGGGGGATGAAAAACTGTTTTTT TRBD1 . TRBJ1-4 TRBV7-9
CASSLYGGGSYEQYF TGTGCCAGCAGCCTCTATGGGGGGGGGTCCTACGAGCAGTACTTC TRBD2 . TRBJ2-7 TRBV7-8
CASSQDETQEAYGYTF TGTGCCAGCAGCCAAGATGAAACCCAGGAGGCCTATGGCTACACCTTC . . TRBJ1-2 TRBV4-1
CASRYRGGPEAFF TGTGCCAGCAGATACCGGGGGGGACCTGAAGCTTTCTTT . . TRBJ1-1 TRBV5-6
CSVDTGYNEQFF TGCAGCGTTGATACAGGGTACAATGAGCAGTTCTTC . . TRBJ2-1 TRBV29-1
CASNTGSSPNNEQFF TGTGCCAGCAACACAGGTTCTTCGCCCAACAATGAGCAGTTCTTC . few TRBJ2-1 TRBV27
CASSPGTVDLPGYEQYF TGTGCCAGCAGCCCCGGGACAGTTGATCTCCCCGGCTACGAGCAGTACTTC TRBD1 few TRBJ2-7 TRBV5-5
CASSLLTDTQYF TGTGCCAGCAGCTTATTGACAGATACGCAGTATTTT . . TRBJ2-3 TRBV7-2
CASSSTPGTPESYEQYF TGTGCCAGCAGCTCCACGCCCGGGACTCCCGAATCCTACGAGCAGTACTTC . few TRBJ2-7 TRBV7-3
CASSLAGSSYNEQFF TGTGCCAGTAGTCTAGCGGGGAGCTCCTACAATGAGCAGTTCTTC TRBD2 few TRBJ2-1 TRBV19
CASSDLAGGGYEQYF TGTGCCAGCAGTGACTTGGCGGGAGGGGGCTACGAGCAGTACTTC TRBD2 . TRBJ2-7 TRBV2
CASGLAVNNEQFF TGTGCCAGTGGGCTAGCGGTAAACAATGAGCAGTTCTTC TRBD2 . TRBJ2-1 TRBV6-5
CASSPLDWGTNEKLFF TGTGCCAGCAGCCCCTTAGATTGGGGAACTAATGAAAAACTGTTTTTT . few TRBJ1-4 TRBV4-2
CSVVLRAEQFF TGCAGCGTCGTTTTGAGGGCGGAGCAGTTCTTC . few TRBJ2-1 TRBV29-1
CASSDAAYEQYF TGTGCCAGCAGTGATGCTGCCTACGAGCAGTACTTC . few TRBJ2-7 TRBV2
CASSLSRAAFEAFF TGTGCCAGCAGTTTAAGTCGGGCAGCCTTTGAAGCTTTCTTT . large TRBJ1-1 TRBV27
CASSYGDRTYEQYF TGTGCCAGCAGTTACGGGGACAGGACCTACGAGCAGTACTTC TRBD1 few TRBJ2-7 TRBV6-5
CASSPRPYNEQFF TGTGCCAGCAGCCCCCGACCCTACAATGAGCAGTTCTTC . few TRBJ2-1 TRBV11-2
CASSQGLFEGYEQYF TGTGCCAGCAGCCAAGGACTATTTGAAGGCTACGAGCAGTACTTC . . TRBJ2-7 TRBV4-1
CARSSGHPGTGEYYGYTF TGTGCCAGAAGCTCCGGGCATCCCGGGACAGGTGAATACTATGGCTACACCTTC TRBD1 medium-sized TRBJ1-2 TRBV5-3
CASSPNLASYEQYF TGCGCCAGCAGCCCAAACCTAGCCAGCTACGAGCAGTACTTC . medium-sized TRBJ2-7 TRBV5-1
CASSFPYGEGYEQYF TGTGCCAGCAGTTTCCCCTACGGGGAGGGCTACGAGCAGTACTTC TRBD2 . TRBJ2-7 TRBV28
CAWTDRGHTYEQYF TGTGCCTGGACGGACAGGGGGCACACCTACGAGCAGTACTTC TRBD1 . TRBJ2-7 TRBV30
CASSRLSSGNTIYF TGTGCCAGCAGTCGACTGAGCTCTGGAAACACCATATATTTT . medium-sized TRBJ1-3 TRBV6-5
CASSLDRGYYNEQFF TGTGCCAGCAGCCTCGACAGGGGTTACTACAATGAGCAGTTCTTC TRBD1 medium-sized TRBJ2-1 TRBV7-8
CASSQGRSPYNEQFF TGCGCCAGCAGCCAAGGGAGGTCGCCCTACAATGAGCAGTTCTTC . . TRBJ2-1 TRBV4-1
CASSPSSLSGANVLTF TGTGCCAGCAGCCCTAGCAGCTTGTCTGGGGCCAACGTCCTGACTTTC . . TRBJ2-6 TRBV13
CASSPGQGNYEQYF TGTGCCAGCAGCCCGGGACAGGGGAACTACGAGCAGTACTTC TRBD1 few TRBJ2-7 TRBV5-4
CASSSYPGTSSYNEQFF TGTGCCAGCAGCTCGTATCCCGGGACTAGCTCCTACAATGAGCAGTTCTTC TRBD2 . TRBJ2-1 TRBV7-3
CASSYSAGGGELFF TGTGCCAGCAGTTACTCGGCGGGGGGCGGGGAGCTGTTTTTT TRBD2 . TRBJ2-2 TRBV6-5